These 30 T cell receptor beta chains were sequenced from one sample in a study of T cell changes during pregnancy in multiple sclerosis. Assay used: immunoSEQ multiplex PCR; TCRdb lists only in-frame clones, some missing. The table includes about 84,000 clones, about 95% detected once. The starting material was peripheral blood, obtained in the third trimester of pregnancy. These receptors all come from a female donor with multiple sclerosis, enrolled in a pregnancy study.

V is TRBV30 and J is TRBJ1-5, with 8 nucleotides matching TRBD1. Germline V lookup: CDR1 GTSNPN, CDR2 SVGIG (reference sequence). V gave up 1 base and J gave up 7 bases; unmatched junction bases: 6. The length of the CDR3 is 14 residues. The DNA of the CDR3 is TGTGCCTGGAGTGCCGGACAGGGCCGGCAGCCCCAGCATTTT. As protein: CAWSAGQGRQPQHF.

This CDR3 reads CASSSGDGGEGYTF. The CDR3 nucleotides are TGCGCCAGCAGCTCAGGAGACGGGGGAGAAGGCTACACCTTC. V is TRBV5-1 and J is TRBJ1-2, with D possibly being TRBD1 (5 bases). V lost 3 bases and J lost 8, with 17 bases in between. This CDR3 contains 14 residues. The germline CDR1 and CDR2 sequences are SGHRS and YFSETQ.

The genes are TRBV5-8 and TRBJ1-5; the D is unclear. The V end was cut by 0 bases, the J end by 0 bases, with 7 bases between. Germline loops: CDR1 SGHTS, CDR2 YDEGEE. The CDR3 is 15 residues long. CDR3 nucleotides: TGTGCCAGCAGCTTGGACATTCTTAGCAATCAGCCCCAGCATTTT. Translating gives CASSLDILSNQPQHF.

The rearrangement links TRBV6-1 to TRBJ2-4, with D perhaps TRBD2 (5 bases). This CDR3 is 14 amino acids long. CDR1 and CDR2 from the germline V gene are MNHNS and SASEGT. The V end was cut by 1 base, the J end by 8 bases, with 12 bases between. The DNA for the CDR3 is TGTGCCAGCAGTGAAGATGGGCGGCGGGACATTCAGTACTTC. Amino acid sequence: CASSEDGRRDIQYF.

The rearrangement uses TRBV5-1 and TRBJ1-1; 9 bases fit TRBD1. This CDR3 spans 14 amino acids. V shed 4 bases and J 7 bases; nucleotides not matched to a gene: 8. Germline V CDR1 and CDR2: SGHRS, YFSETQ. The CDR3 coding sequence is TGCGCCAGCAGCCTGGACAGGGGTACAGGTGAAGCTTTCTTT. Translated, it gives CASSLDRGTGEAFF.

This sequence joins TRBV6-6 and TRBJ2-7; D unresolved. CDR1 MNHNY and CDR2 SVGAGI come from the germline V gene (reference sequence). Trimming left V 6 bases short and J 5 bases short, with 5 bases between. This CDR3 is built from 10 residues. CDR3 protein: CASRDNEQYF. The CDR3 nucleotides are TGTGCCAGCAGAGACAACGAGCAGTACTTC.

The chain links TRBV5-1 to TRBJ1-1, with TRBD1 matching 8 bases. The CDR3 contains 16 residues. V shed 0 bases and J 4 bases; nucleotides not matched to a gene: 8. Germline lookup yields CDR1 SGHRS and CDR2 YFSETQ. This chain's CDR3 is CASSLDGRGPITEAFF. The CDR3 DNA reads as TGCGCCAGCAGCTTGGACGGCAGGGGGCCGATCACTGAAGCTTTCTTT.

This rearrangement joins TRBV30 to TRBJ2-7; maybe TRBD2 (6 bases). Trimming took off 3 bases at V and 6 bases at J, with 12 bases between the two ends. The CDR3 totals 12 residues. CDR1 is GTSNPN and CDR2 is SVGIG in the germline V gene (reference sequence). As DNA, the CDR3 is TGTGCCTGGAGACTAACCGGGGGCGAGCAGTACTTC. Amino acid sequence: CAWRLTGGEQYF.

This chain joins TRBV6-5 and TRBJ2-3; TRBD2 might be the D (6 bases). CDR1 and CDR2 from the germline V gene are MNHEY and SVGAGI. The CDR3 contains 15 residues. Trimming took 0 bases from V and 3 from J, leaving 10 bases between them. The CDR3 bases are TGTGCCAGCAGTTACTCAGGGGACTTTACAGATACGCAGTATTTT. Encoded protein: CASSYSGDFTDTQYF.

The chain combines TRBV4-2 with TRBJ1-3; TRBD1 is a possible D gene (6 bases). Germline V CDR1 and CDR2: LGHNA, YNFKEQ. The CDR3 is 16 residues long. The germline V and J ends were trimmed by 1 base and 0 bases, with 10 bases remaining between them. The CDR3 DNA follows: TGTGCCAGCAGCCAAGGGCCGGACAGCTCTGGAAACACCATATATTTT. Translating gives CASSQGPDSSGNTIYF.

The V and J genes are TRBV6-6 and TRBJ1-5, with 8 bases aligning to TRBD1. V dropped 10 bases and J dropped 4; count of bases not matched to a gene: 3. The length of the CDR3 is 12 residues. Germline V gives CDR1 MNHNY, CDR2 SVGAGI (reference sequence). CDR3 coding DNA: TGTGCCACCCGGACAGGGAATCAGCCCCAGCATTTT. This sequence encodes CATRTGNQPQHF.

This chain uses TRBV10-2 with TRBJ2-5; unclear D gene. V lost 3 bases, J lost 2 bases, and 10 bases lay in between. CDR3 length: 14 amino acids. Per germline, CDR1 WSHSY and CDR2 SAAADI. As DNA, the CDR3 is TGCGCCAGCAGTGACTATGGCGGTCAAGAGACCCAGTACTTC. Translation gives CASSDYGGQETQYF.

The chain links TRBV5-8 to TRBJ2-2, with 8 bases matching TRBD1. CDR1 is SGHTS and CDR2 is YDEGEE in the germline V gene. J lost 5 bases, V lost 1 base, and 7 bases had no gene match. The CDR3 is 16 amino acids. The CDR3 region has the DNA TGTGCCAGCAGCTTGTCAGGGGGCGCTTGGACCGGGGAGCTGTTTTTT. This encodes CASSLSGGAWTGELFF.

The chain links TRBV6-1 to TRBJ2-3; the D is unclear. The germline CDR1 and CDR2 sequences are MNHNS and SASEGT. Trimming left V 4 bases short and J 8 bases short, with 13 bases between. This CDR3 spans 13 amino acids. CDR3 DNA sequence: TGTGCCAGCAGTGCCCGACAAGTTTTTACGCAGTATTTT. Translation: CASSARQVFTQYF.

The rearrangement uses TRBV7-6 and TRBJ1-3, with D unresolved. Germline CDR1 and CDR2: SGHVS and FNYEAQ. The V and J ends lost 1 base and 0 bases respectively, with 10 bases between them. CDR3 length: 16 residues. In nucleotides, the CDR3 is TGTGCCAGCAGCTTAGATCCAGATTCCTCTGGAAACACCATATATTTT. It translates to CASSLDPDSSGNTIYF.

The CDR3 bases are TGCGCCAGCAGCCAAGATCAAGCCTTATGGACATCGAACACTGAAGCTTTCTTT. As protein: CASSQDQALWTSNTEAFF. The rearrangement links TRBV4-1 to TRBJ1-1, with D possibly matching TRBD1 (5 bases). V lost 0 bases and J lost 1, with 18 bases in between. The germline V gene has CDR1 MGHRA and CDR2 YSYEKL. This CDR3 is 18 amino acids long.

The chain employs TRBV30 and TRBJ2-6; TRBD1 agrees at 10 bases. The CDR3 is 17 residues long. Per germline, CDR1 GTSNPN and CDR2 SVGIG (reference sequence). Germline trimming cut 4 bases from V and 1 base from J; bases unmatched to any gene: 7. The CDR3: CAWIRDRGRSGANVLTF. The CDR3 nucleotides read TGTGCCTGGATCCGGGACAGGGGCCGTTCTGGGGCCAACGTCCTGACTTTC. The entire variable domain, with the rest obtained from reference TRBV30 and TRBJ2-6, is as follows: SQTIHQWPATLVQPVGSPLSLECTVEGTSNPNLYWYRQAAGRGLQLLFYSVGIGQISSEVPQNLSASRPQDRQFILSSKKLLLSDSGFYLCAWIRDRGRSGANVLTFGAGSRLTVL.

The chain uses TRBV9 and TRBJ1-4; 9 nucleotides match TRBD1. The CDR3 extends over 18 amino acids. Germline CDR1 SGDLS, CDR2 YYNGEE. Trimming took 4 bases from V and 6 from J; bases not matched to a gene: 16. This CDR3 is CASSKHRGPNTLDEKLFF. DNA for the CDR3: TGTGCCAGCAGCAAACACAGGGGGCCCAACACGTTAGATGAAAAACTGTTTTTT.

The genes are TRBV15 and TRBJ1-4; 9 nucleotides agree with TRBD1. This CDR3 is 15 amino acids long. From germline, CDR1 is LNHNV and CDR2 YYDKDF (reference sequence). The ends lost 2 bases at V and 7 bases at J; junction bases unmatched: 5. The CDR3 bases are TGTGCCACCAGCAGACCGGGACAGGGAGGTGAAAAACTGTTTTTT. As protein: CATSRPGQGGEKLFF.

The rearrangement uses TRBV6-1 and TRBJ2-7; tentatively, D is TRBD1 (5 bases). Trimming pared 3 bases from V and 3 bases from J, leaving 6 bases between. The germline V gene has CDR1 MNHNS and CDR2 SASEGT. The CDR3 length is 12 residues. The CDR3 is CASSDQGYEQYF. DNA of the CDR3: TGTGCCAGCAGTGATCAGGGCTACGAGCAGTACTTC.

This clone occurred once. J is TRBJ1-4 and V is TRBV18; TRBD1 matches at 10 bases. The CDR3 spans 16 residues. CDR1 and CDR2 from the germline V gene are KGHSH and LQKENI. V was clipped by 8 bases and J by 0 bases; unmatched bases: 6. The CDR3 DNA reads TGTGCCAGCGCCGGGACAGGGGCATCAACTAATGAAAAACTGTTTTTT. Amino acid sequence: CASAGTGASTNEKLFF.

The V gene is TRBV2, the J gene TRBJ2-2; tentatively, D is TRBD2 (5 bases). V lost 7 bases, J lost 1 base, and 10 bases lay in between. The V gene's germline CDR1 is SNHLY and CDR2 FYNNEI. The CDR3 runs to 14 residues. Here the CDR3 DNA reads TGTGCCAGCAAAGCGGACGGGAACACCGGGGAGCTGTTTTTT. This gives the protein CASKADGNTGELFF.

V and J are TRBV9 and TRBJ1-4; unclear D gene. The CDR3 has 15 residues. V was pared by 1 base and J by 7 bases, with 14 bases between. The V gene's germline CDR1 is SGDLS and CDR2 YYNGEE. CDR3 loop: CASSVTDGEGEKLFF. The CDR3 region has the DNA TGTGCCAGCAGCGTAACCGACGGCGAGGGTGAAAAACTGTTTTTT.

The chain combines TRBV7-8 with TRBJ2-1; TRBD2 agrees at 10 bases. Germline assignment: CDR1 SGHVS and CDR2 FQNEAQ. CDR3 size: 15 residues. The V gene end was trimmed by 1 base and the J gene end by 9 bases; junction bases not matched to a gene: 6. The CDR3 here is CASSLEAGGPSEQFF. CDR3 DNA: TGTGCCAGCAGCTTAGAAGCGGGGGGGCCTAGTGAGCAGTTCTTC.

The chain carries TRBV7-9 and TRBJ1-1; D might be TRBD1 (6 bases). V dropped 2 bases and J dropped 4 bases, with 14 bases sitting between them. Germline V gene sequence: CDR1 SEHNR, CDR2 FQNEAQ (reference sequence). The CDR3 has 15 amino acids. The CDR3, as DNA: TGTGCCAGCAGCTTATCCCAACAGGGTGGCACTGAAGCTTTCTTT. Its translation: CASSLSQQGGTEAFF.

The rearrangement links TRBV2 to TRBJ2-7, with a weak D call TRBD1 (5 bases). CDR3 length: 14 residues. V was trimmed by 3 bases and J by 2 bases, leaving 11 bases between them. Germline V gene data show CDR1 as SNHLY and CDR2 as FYNNEI. CDR3: CASSESVGAYEQYF. The CDR3 DNA reads as TGTGCCAGCAGTGAGAGTGTAGGGGCCTACGAGCAGTACTTC.

This chain uses TRBV5-6 with TRBJ1-5, with 7 bases aligning to TRBD1. With V trimmed by 1 base and J by 4 bases, 2 bases remained unmatched. The germline CDR1 and CDR2 sequences are SGHDT and YYEEEE. The CDR3 runs 14 residues. The CDR3 nucleotides read TGTGCCAGCAGCTTGCACAGGGGTAATCAGCCCCAGCATTTT. The encoded protein is CASSLHRGNQPQHF.

The chain combines TRBV7-8 with TRBJ1-5; D may be TRBD1 (5 bases). Trimming removed 0 bases from V and 0 bases from J, with 12 bases in between. Per germline, CDR1 SGHVS and CDR2 FQNEAQ. The CDR3 runs to 17 residues. The CDR3 is CASSLARIGDSNQPQHF. In DNA form, the CDR3 reads TGTGCCAGCAGCTTAGCGCGTATAGGGGATAGCAATCAGCCCCAGCATTTT.

The chain has TRBV6-4 and TRBJ1-1, with TRBD1 identical over 7 bases. The germline V gene has CDR1 MRHNA and CDR2 SNTAGT. V trimming: 5 bases; J trimming: 7 bases; junction bases outside the gene matches: 7. The CDR3 length is 13 residues. DNA of the CDR3: TGTGCCAGCAGTTCGGACAGGCGCAGTGAAGCTTTCTTT. This sequence encodes CASSSDRRSEAFF.

The CDR3 is CASSFSAALRTAHYEQYF. For the CDR3, the DNA is TGTGCCAGCAGCTTCTCAGCGGCTTTGAGGACAGCGCACTACGAGCAGTACTTC. The V call is TRBV11-2, the J call TRBJ2-7; D might be TRBD1 (6 bases). This CDR3 spans 18 amino acids. V lost 3 bases and J lost 3, with 24 bases in between. The germline CDR1 and CDR2 sequences are SGHAT and FQNNGV.